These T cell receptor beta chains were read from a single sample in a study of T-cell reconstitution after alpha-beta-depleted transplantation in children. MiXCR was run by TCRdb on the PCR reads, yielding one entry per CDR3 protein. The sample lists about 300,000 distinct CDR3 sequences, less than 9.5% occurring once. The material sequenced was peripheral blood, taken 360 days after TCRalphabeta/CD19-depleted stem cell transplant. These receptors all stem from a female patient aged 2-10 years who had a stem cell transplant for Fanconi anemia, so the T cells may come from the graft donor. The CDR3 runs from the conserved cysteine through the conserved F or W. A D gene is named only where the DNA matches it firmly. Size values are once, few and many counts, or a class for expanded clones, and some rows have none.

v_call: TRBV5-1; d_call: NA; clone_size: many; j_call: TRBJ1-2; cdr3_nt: TGCGCCAGCAGCCGAGGTGAATACTATGGCTACACCTTC; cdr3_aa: CASSRGEYYGYTF
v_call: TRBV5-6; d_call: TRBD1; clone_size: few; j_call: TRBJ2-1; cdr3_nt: TGTGCCAGCAGTCGGCCGGGACAGGGGTATGAGCAGTTCTTC; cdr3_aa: CASSRPGQGYEQFF
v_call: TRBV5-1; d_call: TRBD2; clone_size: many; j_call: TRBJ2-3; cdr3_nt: TGCGCCAGCAGCTTACTAGCGGGGTACACAGATACGCAGTATTTT; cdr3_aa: CASSLLAGYTDTQYF
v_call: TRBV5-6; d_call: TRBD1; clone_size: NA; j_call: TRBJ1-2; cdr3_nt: TGTGCCAGCAGAGCGACAGGGGGTCTAAAGGGCTACACCTTC; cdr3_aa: CASRATGGLKGYTF
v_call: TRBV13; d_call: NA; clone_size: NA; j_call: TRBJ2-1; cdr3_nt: TGTGCCAGCAGCTTGGACTACCCTAACAATGAGCAGTTCTTC; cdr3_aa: CASSLDYPNNEQFF
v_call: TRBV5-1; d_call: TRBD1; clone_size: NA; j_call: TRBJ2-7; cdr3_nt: TGCGCCAGCAGCTTGGGTTGGGACAGGGGGCAAGGCCACGAGCAGTACTTC; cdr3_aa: CASSLGWDRGQGHEQYF
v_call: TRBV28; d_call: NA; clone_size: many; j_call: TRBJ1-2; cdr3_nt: TGTGCCAACCGGGACCCTTTGACTTATGGCTACACCTTC; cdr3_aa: CANRDPLTYGYTF
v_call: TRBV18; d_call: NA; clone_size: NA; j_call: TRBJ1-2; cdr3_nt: TGTGCCAGCTCACGACTCCTAGGGGGAGACTATGGCTACACCTTC; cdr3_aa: CASSRLLGGDYGYTF
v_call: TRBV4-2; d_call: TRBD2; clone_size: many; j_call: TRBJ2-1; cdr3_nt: TGTGCCAGCAGCCAAGCCCAACTAGCGAGTAGCGCCTACAATGAGCAGTTCTTC; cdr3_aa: CASSQAQLASSAYNEQFF
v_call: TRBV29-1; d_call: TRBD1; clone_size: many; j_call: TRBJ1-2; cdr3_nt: TGCAGCGTTACGACAGGGGAGGTTAACTATGGCTACACCTTC; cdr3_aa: CSVTTGEVNYGYTF
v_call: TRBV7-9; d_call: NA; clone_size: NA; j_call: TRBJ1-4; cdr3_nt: TGTGCCAGCAGCCACATCCCATTAGGGGGTGAAAAACTGTTTTTT; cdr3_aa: CASSHIPLGGEKLFF
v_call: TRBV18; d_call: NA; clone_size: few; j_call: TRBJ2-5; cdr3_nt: TGTGCCAGCTCACCATGGGGGAACCAAGAGACCCAGTACTTC; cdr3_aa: CASSPWGNQETQYF
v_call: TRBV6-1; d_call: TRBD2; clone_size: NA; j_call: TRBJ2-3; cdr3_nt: TGTGCCAGCAGTGAAATCAGGGGACTAGCGGGACTCTTCACAGATACGCAGTATTTT; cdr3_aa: CASSEIRGLAGLFTDTQYF
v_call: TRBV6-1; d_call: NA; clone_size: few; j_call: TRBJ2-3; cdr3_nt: TGTGCCAGCGGGAAATGGACAGACTCCACAGATACGCAGTATTTT; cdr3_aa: CASGKWTDSTDTQYF
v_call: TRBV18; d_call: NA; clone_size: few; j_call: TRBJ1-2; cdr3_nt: TGTGCCAGCTCACCAGTGGCAGGGGCCCTAAACTATGGCTACACCTTC; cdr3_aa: CASSPVAGALNYGYTF
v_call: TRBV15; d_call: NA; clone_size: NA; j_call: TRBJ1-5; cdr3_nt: TGTGCCACCAGCAGAGATCGGGCAGGGGTAAGCAATCAGCCCCAGCATTTT; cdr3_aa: CATSRDRAGVSNQPQHF
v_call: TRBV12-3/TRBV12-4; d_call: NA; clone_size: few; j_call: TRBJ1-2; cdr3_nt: TGTGCCAGCAGTTTTGGCACCGGGGTCCGGGCCTATGGCTACACCTTC; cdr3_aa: CASSFGTGVRAYGYTF
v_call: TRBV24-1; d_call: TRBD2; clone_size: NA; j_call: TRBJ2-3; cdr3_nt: TGTGCCACCGGGGATAGCGGGAGAGGGGGAGATACGCAGTATTTT; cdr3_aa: CATGDSGRGGDTQYF
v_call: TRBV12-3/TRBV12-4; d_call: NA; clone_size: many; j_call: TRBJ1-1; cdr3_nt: TGTGCCAGCAGACAGGGTACTGAAGCTTTCTTT; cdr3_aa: CASRQGTEAFF
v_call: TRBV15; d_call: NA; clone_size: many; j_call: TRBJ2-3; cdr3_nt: TGTGCCACCAGCAGCCTAGGGACTTTCAGCACAGATACGCAGTATTTT; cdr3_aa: CATSSLGTFSTDTQYF
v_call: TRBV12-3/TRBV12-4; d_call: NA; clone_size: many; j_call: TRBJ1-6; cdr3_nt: TGTGCCAGCAGTACTGAACTTCTGTCACCCCTCCACTTT; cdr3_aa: CASSTELLSPLHF
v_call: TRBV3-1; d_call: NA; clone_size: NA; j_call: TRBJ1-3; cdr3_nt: TGTGCCAGCAGCCAAGATCCCGGAAACACCATATATTTT; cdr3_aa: CASSQDPGNTIYF
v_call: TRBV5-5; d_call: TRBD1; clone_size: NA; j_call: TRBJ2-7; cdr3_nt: TGTGCCAGCAGCTTGGTGTCGGGGACAGTGGCCTACGAGCAGTACTTC; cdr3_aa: CASSLVSGTVAYEQYF
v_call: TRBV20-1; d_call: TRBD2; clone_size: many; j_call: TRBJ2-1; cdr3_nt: TGCAGTGCTAGAGAGGTGGCTAGCGGGGGCTACAATGAGCAGTTCTTC; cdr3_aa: CSAREVASGGYNEQFF
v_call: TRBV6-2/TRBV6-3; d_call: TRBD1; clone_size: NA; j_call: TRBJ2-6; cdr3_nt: TGTGCCAGCAGTCCCCATAGGGGGAGACAGGGGACCCTCTCTGGGGCCAACGTCCTGACTTTC; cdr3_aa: CASSPHRGRQGTLSGANVLTF
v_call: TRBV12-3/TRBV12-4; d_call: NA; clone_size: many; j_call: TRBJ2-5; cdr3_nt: TGTGCCAGCAGTTTCGGGGGGCCGGAGACCCAGTACTTC; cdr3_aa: CASSFGGPETQYF